The T cell receptor (beta chain) under discussion was sequenced for a study of radiation and T cells in renal cell carcinoma. Sample time point: blood 2 weeks post-SBRT. The sample's treatment: 15 Gy SBRT to primary tumor, nephrectomy 4 weeks later. TCRdb keeps only in-frame clones here, not all; method: immunoSEQ multiplex PCR. The repertoire holds some 120,000 clones, with around nine tenths as singletons. The sequence came from a woman in her 70s with renal cell carcinoma. This sample comprised blood, obtained from a patient whose treatment included radiotherapy and nephrectomy.

CDR3 amino acids: CASSLDLGGTGELFF. CDR3 nucleotides: TGTGCCAGCAGCTTAGATCTGGGAGGCACCGGGGAGCTGTTTTTT. The V call is TRBV7-9, the J call TRBJ2-2; D may be TRBD2 (6 bases). Trimming cost V 1 base and J 4 bases, with 10 bases left between them. The V gene's germline CDR1 is SEHNR and CDR2 FQNEAQ (reference sequence). The CDR3 is 15 residues long.